In its sample, the clone carrying this T cell receptor (beta chain) was seen many times. TCRdb passed the PCR reads through MiXCR, listing each CDR3 protein once. Of about 21,000 distinct CDR3 sequences listed, about two fifths were seen once; the top ten hold roughly 37%. The record originates from a study of tumor-infiltrating lymphocytes in oesophageal squamous cell carcinoma. The CDR3 runs to 14 residues. Germline lookup yields CDR1 KGHSH and CDR2 LQKENI. This clonotype originated in a male donor with esophageal squamous cell carcinoma. The rearrangement uses TRBV18 and TRBJ2-6, with TRBD2 as a possible D gene (6 bases). The sample was esophageal tumor tissue. CDR3 DNA sequence: TGTTCCCACAAAGGAGGGTCTGGGGCCAACGTCCTGACTTTC. Encoded protein: CSHKGGSGANVLTF.